Below are 9 T cell receptor beta chains sequenced from a single sample in a study of CD8 T cells in ankylosing spondylitis. Study-wide results and limits: A motif in TCR beta, a set of fewer than ten highly homologous variants, appeared characteristic of ankylosing spondylitis blood.

TCRdb reprocessed the 5' RACE reads via MiXCR and lists one record per CDR3 protein. The table lists around 450,000 distinct CDR3 sequences, roughly 26% of them singletons. These receptors are not linked to any known antigen. Material for sequencing was blood, either unsorted or a sorted T cell fraction (not recorded which). Receptors were obtained from a male donor with ankylosing spondylitis.

The CDR3 sequence is CASSQEEAGGAGTQYF. CDR3 bases: TGCGCCAGCAGCCAAGAGGAAGCGGGGGGGGCAGGAACGCAGTATTTT. The genes are TRBV4-1 and TRBJ2-3, with 10 positions matching TRBD2. Germline values: CDR1 MGHRA, CDR2 YSYEKL. This CDR3 spans 16 amino acids. The junction had 9 bases not matched to a gene; V was cut back by 0 bases and J by 9 bases.

Many counts were recorded for this clonotype. The V gene is TRBV29-1, the J gene TRBJ1-5; D uncertain. Germline V gives CDR1 SQVTM, CDR2 ANQGSEA. Trimming removed 8 bases at V and 9 bases at J, with 11 bases between. This CDR3 has 10 amino acids. The chain's CDR3 is CSHAIGPQHF. The CDR3 DNA is TGCAGCCACGCAATCGGGCCCCAGCATTTT.

The chain recombines TRBV5-6 with TRBJ2-4; 8 bases align to TRBD2. The germline V gene has CDR1 SGHDT and CDR2 YYEEEE. The CDR3 is made up of 14 amino acids. V shed 1 base and J 7 bases; nucleotides not matched to a gene: 4. The CDR3 protein is CASSLFGRGNIQYF. Written as DNA, the CDR3 is TGTGCCAGCAGCTTGTTCGGGAGGGGTAACATTCAGTACTTC.

The gene calls are TRBV5-1 and TRBJ2-2, with D uncertain. Germline V gene data show CDR1 as SGHRS and CDR2 as YFSETQ. This CDR3 has 16 residues. Deletions cut 6 bases from V and 3 bases from J, with 18 bases between. The CDR3 coding sequence is TGCGCCAGCATGGAACCCCCTCCCACTTACACCGGGGAGCTGTTTTTT. Protein: CASMEPPPTYTGELFF. Drawing the rest from reference TRBV5-1 and TRBJ2-2, the complete variable domain is KAGVTQTPRYLIKTRGQQVTLSCSPISGHRSVSWYQQTPGQGLQFLFEYFSETQRNKGNFPGRFSGRQFSNSRSEMNVSTLELGDSALYLCASMEPPPTYTGELFFGEGSRLTVL.

This chain joins TRBV11-3 and TRBJ2-1; the D gene could be TRBD1 or TRBD2 (5 bases each). The CDR3 is 15 amino acids. V was pared by 5 bases and J by 5 bases, with 16 bases between. Germline V gene data show CDR1 as SGHNT and CDR2 as YENEEA. The CDR3 protein is CASSPGGGGNNEQFF. The CDR3 nucleotides read TGTGCCAGCAGCCCAGGAGGTGGGGGAAACAATGAGCAGTTCTTC.

The chain links TRBV4-1 to TRBJ2-1; 14 bases map to TRBD2. Germline V gives CDR1 MGHRA, CDR2 YSYEKL. The CDR3 contains 17 residues. V trimming: 1 base; J trimming: 8 bases; junction bases outside the gene matches: 7. The CDR3 bases are TGCGCCAGCAGCCAAGGCCCCGGGACTAGCGGGAGCGATGAGCAGTTCTTC. Amino acids: CASSQGPGTSGSDEQFF.

The rearrangement links TRBV20-1 to TRBJ2-5; 9 bases fit TRBD1. The ends lost 6 bases at V and 4 bases at J; junction bases unmatched: 9. The CDR3 loop spans 14 amino acids. In germline, CDR1 is DFQATT, CDR2 SNEGSKA (reference sequence). CDR3 nucleotide sequence: TGCAGTGCCCCGAAGGGGACAGGGAGAGAGACCCAGTACTTC. Encoded protein: CSAPKGTGRETQYF.

V is TRBV20-1 and J is TRBJ2-3; D might be TRBD1 (6 bases). This CDR3 has 14 residues. Germline loops: CDR1 DFQATT, CDR2 SNEGSKA (reference sequence). The ends were cut back, 5 bases at V and 0 bases at J, with 12 bases in the middle. The CDR3 sequence: CSAYREISTDTQYF. The DNA of the CDR3 is TGCAGTGCTTACAGGGAAATAAGCACAGATACGCAGTATTTT.

The genes are TRBV5-6 and TRBJ2-7; perhaps TRBD1 as D (6 bases). The germline V gene has CDR1 SGHDT and CDR2 YYEEEE. V was clipped by 4 bases and J by 3 bases, with 17 bases between them. This CDR3 has 15 amino acids. CDR3 region: CASSVGVTGSYEQYF. The CDR3 bases are TGTGCCAGCAGCGTGGGGGTTACAGGGAGCTACGAGCAGTACTTC.